This T cell receptor (beta chain) came from a study of blood T cell repertoires in COVID-19. V lost 1 base, J lost 3 bases, and 7 bases stayed unmatched. Germline V CDR1 and CDR2: MDHEN, SYDVKM. This CDR3 spans 16 amino acids. Measured with immunoSEQ multiplex PCR; TCRdb has only the in-frame clones, and not every one. The sample contains about 240,000 clones, about 89% of which appear only once. This clone was counted a single time. This receptor was identified in a woman aged 25-40 years who had recovered from COVID-19. J is TRBJ1-2 and V is TRBV28; 8 nucleotides align to TRBD1. The specimen sequenced was PBMCs or T cells enriched from blood (not recorded which). The CDR3 sequence is CASSLSRGRGYYGYTF. The CDR3 DNA reads as TGTGCCAGCAGTTTATCCAGGGGGCGAGGGTACTATGGCTACACCTTC.